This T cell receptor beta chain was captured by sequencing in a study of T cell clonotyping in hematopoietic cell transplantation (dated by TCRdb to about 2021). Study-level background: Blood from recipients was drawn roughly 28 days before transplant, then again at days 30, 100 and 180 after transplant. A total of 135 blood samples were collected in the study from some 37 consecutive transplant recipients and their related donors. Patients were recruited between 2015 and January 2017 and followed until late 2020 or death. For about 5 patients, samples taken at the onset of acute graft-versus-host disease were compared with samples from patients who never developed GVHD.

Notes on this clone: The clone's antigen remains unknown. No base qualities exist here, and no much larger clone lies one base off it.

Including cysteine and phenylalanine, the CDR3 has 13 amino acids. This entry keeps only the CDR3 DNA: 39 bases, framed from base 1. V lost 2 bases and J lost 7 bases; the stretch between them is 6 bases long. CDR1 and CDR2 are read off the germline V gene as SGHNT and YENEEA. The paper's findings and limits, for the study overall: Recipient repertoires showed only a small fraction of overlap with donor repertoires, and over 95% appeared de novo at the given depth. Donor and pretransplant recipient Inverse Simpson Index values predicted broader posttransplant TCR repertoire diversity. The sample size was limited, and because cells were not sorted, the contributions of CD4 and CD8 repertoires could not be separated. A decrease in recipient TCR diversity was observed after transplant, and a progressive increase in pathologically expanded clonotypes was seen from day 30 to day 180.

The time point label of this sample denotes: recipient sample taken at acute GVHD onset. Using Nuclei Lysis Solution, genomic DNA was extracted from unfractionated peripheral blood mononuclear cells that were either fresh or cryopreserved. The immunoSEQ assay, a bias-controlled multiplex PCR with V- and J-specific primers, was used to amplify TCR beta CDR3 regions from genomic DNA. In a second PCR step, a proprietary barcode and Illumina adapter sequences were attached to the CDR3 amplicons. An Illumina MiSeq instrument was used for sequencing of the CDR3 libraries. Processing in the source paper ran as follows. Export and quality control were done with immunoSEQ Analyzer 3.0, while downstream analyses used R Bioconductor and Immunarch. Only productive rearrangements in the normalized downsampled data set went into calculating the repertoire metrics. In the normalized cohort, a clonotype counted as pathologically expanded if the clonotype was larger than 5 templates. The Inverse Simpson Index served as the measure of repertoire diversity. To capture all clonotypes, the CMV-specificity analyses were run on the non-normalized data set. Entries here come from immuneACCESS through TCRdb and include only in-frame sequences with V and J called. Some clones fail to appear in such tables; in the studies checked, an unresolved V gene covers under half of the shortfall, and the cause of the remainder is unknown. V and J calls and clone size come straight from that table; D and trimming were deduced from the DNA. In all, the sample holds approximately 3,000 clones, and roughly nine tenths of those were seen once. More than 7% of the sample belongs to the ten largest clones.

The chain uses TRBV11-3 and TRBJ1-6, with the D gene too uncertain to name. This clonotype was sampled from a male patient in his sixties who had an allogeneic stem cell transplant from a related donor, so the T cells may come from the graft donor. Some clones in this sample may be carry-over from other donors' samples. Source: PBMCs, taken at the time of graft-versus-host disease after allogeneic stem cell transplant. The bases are TGTGCCAGCAGCTTATTATTCAATTCACCCCTCCACTTT. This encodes CASSLLFNSPLHF.